The clone carrying this TCR beta chain has more than one count but fewer than ten. Antigen specificity is unknown. The record originates from a study of T-cell memory formation after mild COVID-19. Whole-study context: Among the donors, TCR clusters were largely specific to each donor.

Study conclusions and caveats: CM and EM subsets held most contracting CD4+ clones; EMRA held CD8+ ones. Memory sampled before infection contained some responding clones, suggesting cross-reactive memory joined. Specificity for SARS-CoV-2 was not confirmed among the second-wave clones peaking on day 37.

TCRdb re-called the 5' RACE reads with MiXCR, one entry per CDR3 protein. Of a few hundred thousand distinct CDR3 sequences in the sample, about 16% were seen once. With 4 bases clipped from V and 3 bases from J, the junction kept 3 bases outside the gene matches. In germline, CDR1 is SGHVS, CDR2 FQNEAQ. This CDR3 is 14 amino acids long. The V gene is TRBV7-8, the J gene TRBJ2-7; TRBD2 agrees at 10 bases. This TCR was recovered from a man younger than 30 who had mild COVID-19 (a few samples of this study predate the infection). Cell type and time point are not known. The sequencing input was PBMCs or a T cell subset sorted from them (not recorded which). DNA for the CDR3: TGTGCCAGCAGCTCGGGACTAGCGCTCTACGAGCAGTACTTC. Protein product: CASSSGLALYEQYF.